The present T cell receptor (beta chain) was sequenced within a study of blood T cell repertoires in COVID-19. About the research overall: Samples taken during acute and convalescent COVID-19 were collected in the United States, Italy and Spain.

Original handling: Amplification of reference gene primers was used by the study to estimate nucleated cell counts. Clones were sequenced by immunoSEQ multiplex PCR, and TCRdb holds only the in-frame ones, with some missing. Clone size and the V and J calls come from that table; the DNA yielded D and trimming. The sample has under 95,000 clones, around four fifths seen once; the top ten hold about 2%. The CDR3 consists of 16 residues. V gave up 4 bases and J gave up 4 bases, with 17 bases separating them. Germline loops: CDR1 SGHVS, CDR2 FQNEAQ. Sequencing was done on a sample of peripheral blood. V and J are TRBV7-8 and TRBJ2-1, with D perhaps matching TRBD2 (6 bases). This sequence originates from a woman between 65 and 79 years old with acute or convalescent COVID-19. The CDR3: CASSSRSGVTYNEQFF. DNA of the CDR3: TGTGCCAGCAGCTCACGTAGCGGAGTAACTTACAATGAGCAGTTCTTC.